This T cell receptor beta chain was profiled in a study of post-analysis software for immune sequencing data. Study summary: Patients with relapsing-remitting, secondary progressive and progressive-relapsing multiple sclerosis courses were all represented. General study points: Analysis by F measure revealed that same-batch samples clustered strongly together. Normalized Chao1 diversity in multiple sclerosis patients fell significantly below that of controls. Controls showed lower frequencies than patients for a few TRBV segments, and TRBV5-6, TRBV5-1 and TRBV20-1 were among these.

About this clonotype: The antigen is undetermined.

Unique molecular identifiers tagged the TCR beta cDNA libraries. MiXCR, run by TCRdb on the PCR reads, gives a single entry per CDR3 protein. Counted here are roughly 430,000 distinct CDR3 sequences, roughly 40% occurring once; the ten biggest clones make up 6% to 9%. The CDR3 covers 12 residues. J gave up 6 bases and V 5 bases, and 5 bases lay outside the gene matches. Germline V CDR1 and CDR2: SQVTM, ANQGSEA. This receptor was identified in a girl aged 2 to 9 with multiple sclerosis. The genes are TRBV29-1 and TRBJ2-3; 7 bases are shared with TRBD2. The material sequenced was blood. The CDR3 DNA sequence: TGCAGCGTTCGACTAGCAGTTGATACGCAGTATTTT. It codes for CSVRLAVDTQYF.